This TCR beta chain was retrieved from a study of cytotoxic CD8 clonotypes in ibrutinib-treated CLL (dated by TCRdb to the early 2020s). With regard to the full study: The cohort was composed of ten to eleven relapsed/refractory and around 15 treatment-naive patients; IGHV unmutated status was identified in around 17 patients. All remission and progressive disease samples were collected while patients were still receiving ibrutinib. On average, each sample yielded hundreds of thousands of productive templates and over 90,000 productive rearrangements. Cryopreserved peripheral blood mononuclear cells were collected before treatment, at response, and at either disease progression or sustained remission. The response samples were drawn at a median of approximately 11 months into treatment, with a range of about 6 to 40 months. Partial responses were observed in some 24 patients and complete responses in 2; after a median follow-up of roughly 62 months, remission was maintained in roughly 14 patients and progression was observed in about twelve. Longitudinal samples were obtainable from about 30% of the roughly 90 participants in the trial. Study-wide conclusions, independent of this receptor: Baseline clonality exceeded that of age-matched healthy donors and correlated strongly with circulating CD8+ T-cell counts. Lymph node repertoires were not examined, and the timing of sampling was not matched between patients in sustained remission and those whose disease progressed. At ibrutinib response clonality went up, during sustained remission it held steady, and at progression it dropped back toward baseline. Public clonotypes were found to be uncommon and were observed to contract or remain stable during treatment; the increase in clonality was shown to reflect expansion of private clonotypes at ibrutinib response.

About 2 micrograms of genomic DNA were extracted from cryopreserved PBMCs for TCR beta library preparation. Longitudinal blood samples from CLL patients on ibrutinib monotherapy underwent high-throughput TCR beta sequencing. The patients took part in an open-label, single-center phase 2 trial of ibrutinib monotherapy. On a MiSeq, deep resolution sequencing aimed for a depth between 1 in 1 million and 1 in 200,000 T cells, with each clonotype covered 10x on average. The immunoSEQ hsTCRB Kit was used to generate TCR beta libraries. In the source study's methods: ImmunoSEQ Data Assistant and ImmunoSEQ Analyzer were used for data analysis, and V, D and J genes were assigned according to IMGT definitions. Clonality, which ranges from 0 to 1, was calculated as one minus the normalized Shannon entropy of productive rearrangement frequencies. Only overrepresented clonotypes making up at least 0.05% of the repertoire of each patient were included in the public clonotype analysis. Some twelve age-matched healthy donor repertoires from immuneACCESS were used as controls for clonality. As stored in TCRdb, this immuneACCESS dataset retains in-frame rearrangements with V and J assigned. A fraction of the clones does not appear; measured against another copy, unresolved V genes explain less than half of the discrepancy, and the remainder lacks a known reason. V and J calls and clone size are those listed in that table; D and trimming were worked out from the DNA. This sample is represented by approximately 320,000 clones; 67% of them were singletons. In total, the top ten clones hold 6% to 6.5% of the sample.

Note on this clone: Its specific antigen is unknown. Base qualities were left out, and no much larger clone turns up one base away.

V loses 2 bases at its end and J loses 7 bases; junction bases beyond the gene matches: 9. CDR1 SGHRS and CDR2 YFSETQ were looked up in the germline V gene. The CDR3, cysteine through phenylalanine, is 15 amino acids long. Only the CDR3 region is kept as DNA, spanning 45 bases read in frame from base 1. The receptor's source is a human donor with chronic lymphocytic leukemia. This chain is built from TRBV5-1 and TRBJ1-5, with 7 bases in between that match TRBD1. This sample comprised PBMCs, obtained after 36 months of ibrutinib treatment. At the DNA level, the sequence is TGCGCCAGCAGCTTTGGTGACAGGGACGGGCAGCCCCAGCATTTT. Translated, this gives CASSFGDRDGQPQHF.